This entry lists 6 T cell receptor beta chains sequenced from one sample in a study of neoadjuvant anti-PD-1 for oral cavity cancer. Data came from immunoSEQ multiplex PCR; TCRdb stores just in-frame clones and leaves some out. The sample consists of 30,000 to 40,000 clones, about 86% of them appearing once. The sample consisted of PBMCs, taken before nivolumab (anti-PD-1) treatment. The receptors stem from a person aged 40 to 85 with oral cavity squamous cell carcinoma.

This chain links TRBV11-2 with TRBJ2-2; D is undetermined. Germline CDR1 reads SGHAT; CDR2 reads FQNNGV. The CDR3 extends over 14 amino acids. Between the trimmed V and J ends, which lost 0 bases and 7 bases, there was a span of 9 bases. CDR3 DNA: TGTGCCAGCAGCTTAGATTGGTCCAGCGGGGAGCTGTTTTTT. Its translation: CASSLDWSSGELFF.

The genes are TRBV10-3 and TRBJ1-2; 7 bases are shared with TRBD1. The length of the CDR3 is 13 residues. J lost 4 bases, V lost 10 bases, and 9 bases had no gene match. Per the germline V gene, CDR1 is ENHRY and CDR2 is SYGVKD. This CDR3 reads CATAGGVLYGYTF. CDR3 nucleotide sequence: TGTGCCACTGCAGGGGGGGTCCTCTATGGCTACACCTTC.

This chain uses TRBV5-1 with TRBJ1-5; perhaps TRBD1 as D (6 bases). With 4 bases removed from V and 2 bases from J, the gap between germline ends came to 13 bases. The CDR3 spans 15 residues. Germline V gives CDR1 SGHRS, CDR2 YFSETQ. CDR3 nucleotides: TGCGCCAGCAGCCTGCGACCAGGGGGCAATCAGCCCCAGCATTTT. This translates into CASSLRPGGNQPQHF.

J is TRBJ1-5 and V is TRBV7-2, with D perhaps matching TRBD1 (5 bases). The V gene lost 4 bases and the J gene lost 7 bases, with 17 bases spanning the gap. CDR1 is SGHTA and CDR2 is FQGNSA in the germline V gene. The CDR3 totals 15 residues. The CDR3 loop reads CASSYLVGGVQPQHF. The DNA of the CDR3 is TGTGCCAGCAGCTACCTGGTGGGGGGGGTCCAGCCCCAGCATTTT.

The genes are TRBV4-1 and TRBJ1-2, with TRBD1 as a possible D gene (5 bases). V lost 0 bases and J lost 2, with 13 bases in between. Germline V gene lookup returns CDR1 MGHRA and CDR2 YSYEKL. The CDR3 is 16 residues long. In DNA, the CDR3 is TGCGCCAGCAGCCAAGATCAAGGGACGGCGAACTATGGCTACACCTTC. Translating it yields CASSQDQGTANYGYTF.

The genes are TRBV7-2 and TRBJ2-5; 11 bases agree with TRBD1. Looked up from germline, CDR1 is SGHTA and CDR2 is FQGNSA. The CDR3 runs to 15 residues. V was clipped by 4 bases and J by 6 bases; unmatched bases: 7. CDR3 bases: TGTGCCAGCAGCTCTTGGGACAGGGGGTTAAAGACCCAGTACTTC. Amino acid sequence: CASSSWDRGLKTQYF.